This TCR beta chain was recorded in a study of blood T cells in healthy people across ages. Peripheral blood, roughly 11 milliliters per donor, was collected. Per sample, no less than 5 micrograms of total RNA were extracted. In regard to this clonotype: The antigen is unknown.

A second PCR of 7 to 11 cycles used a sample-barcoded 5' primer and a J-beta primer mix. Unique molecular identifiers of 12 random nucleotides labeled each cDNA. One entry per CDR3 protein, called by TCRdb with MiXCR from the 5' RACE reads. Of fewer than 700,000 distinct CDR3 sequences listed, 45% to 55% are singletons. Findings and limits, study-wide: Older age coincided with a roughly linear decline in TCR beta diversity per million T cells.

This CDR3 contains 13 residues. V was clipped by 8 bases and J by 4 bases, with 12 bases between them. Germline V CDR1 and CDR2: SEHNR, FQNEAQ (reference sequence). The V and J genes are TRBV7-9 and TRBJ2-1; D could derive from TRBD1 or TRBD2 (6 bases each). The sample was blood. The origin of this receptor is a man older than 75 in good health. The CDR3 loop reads CASDRGPYNEQFF. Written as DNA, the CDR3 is TGTGCCAGCGACCGGGGGCCTTACAATGAGCAGTTCTTC.